This TCR beta chain was obtained from a study of type 1 regulatory T cells. Background on the study: An in vitro protocol generated T-allo10, a Tr1-enriched, alloantigen-specific CD4 T cell product.

The V gene lost 1 base and the J gene lost 1 base, with 19 bases spanning the gap. This CDR3 is built from 18 residues. Germline V gene lookup returns CDR1 SGHTA and CDR2 FQGNSA. Overall study results and limits: Compared with non-Tr1 cells, Tr1 cells showed a narrower TCR repertoire.

In TCRdb, the reads were re-called with MiXCR into one record per CDR3 protein. The sample lists around 65,000 distinct CDR3 sequences, about 50% seen once, with about 2% in the top ten. This clonotype is categorized as medium-sized. No antigen is known for it. This rearrangement joins TRBV7-2 to TRBJ2-5, with D perhaps matching TRBD2 (5 bases). This clonotype was obtained from a human donor in good health. The sample consisted of cultured non-Tr1 T cells, either the whole culture or a sorted T cell fraction (not recorded which). The CDR3 protein is CASSLGFGIREGQETQYF. The DNA for the CDR3 is TGTGCCAGCAGCTTAGGTTTCGGGATTAGAGAAGGCCAAGAGACCCAGTACTTC.